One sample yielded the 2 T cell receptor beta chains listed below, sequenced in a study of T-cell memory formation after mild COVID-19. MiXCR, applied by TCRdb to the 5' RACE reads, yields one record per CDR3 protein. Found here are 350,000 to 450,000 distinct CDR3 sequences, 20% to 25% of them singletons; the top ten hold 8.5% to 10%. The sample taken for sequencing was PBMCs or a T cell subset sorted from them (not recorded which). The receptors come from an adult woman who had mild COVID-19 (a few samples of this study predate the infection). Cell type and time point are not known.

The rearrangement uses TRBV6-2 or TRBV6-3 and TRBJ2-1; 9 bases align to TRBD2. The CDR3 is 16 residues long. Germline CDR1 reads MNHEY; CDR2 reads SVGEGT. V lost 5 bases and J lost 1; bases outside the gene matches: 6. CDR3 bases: TGTGCCAGCAGTCTCCCAGCGGGAGGTTCCTACAATGAGCAGTTCTTC. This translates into CASSLPAGGSYNEQFF.

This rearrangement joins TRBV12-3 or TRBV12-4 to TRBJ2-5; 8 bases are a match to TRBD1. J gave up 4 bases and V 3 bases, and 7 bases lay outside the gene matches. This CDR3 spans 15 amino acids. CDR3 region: CASSFPRDRLETQYF. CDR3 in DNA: TGTGCCAGCAGTTTCCCCCGGGACAGGTTAGAGACCCAGTACTTC.